This T cell receptor (beta chain) was sequenced during a study of blood T cell repertoires in COVID-19. The CDR3 runs to 15 residues. After removal of 2 bases from V and 7 bases from J, the junction contained 4 bases not matched to a gene. CDR1 is KGHSH, CDR2 LQKENI, per germline. Repertoires were generated with immunoSEQ multiplex PCR, while TCRdb's copy carries only in-frame clones and drops some. The sample has nearly 60,000 clones; about 83% are singletons. The sample was peripheral blood. The chain joins TRBV18 to TRBJ2-1; 11 bases line up with TRBD2. This TCR was recovered from a man aged 40-49 years with active COVID-19. CDR3 DNA sequence: TGTGCCAGCTCACCAACTAGCGGGAGCTCTAATGAGCAGTTCTTC. Translated: CASSPTSGSSNEQFF.